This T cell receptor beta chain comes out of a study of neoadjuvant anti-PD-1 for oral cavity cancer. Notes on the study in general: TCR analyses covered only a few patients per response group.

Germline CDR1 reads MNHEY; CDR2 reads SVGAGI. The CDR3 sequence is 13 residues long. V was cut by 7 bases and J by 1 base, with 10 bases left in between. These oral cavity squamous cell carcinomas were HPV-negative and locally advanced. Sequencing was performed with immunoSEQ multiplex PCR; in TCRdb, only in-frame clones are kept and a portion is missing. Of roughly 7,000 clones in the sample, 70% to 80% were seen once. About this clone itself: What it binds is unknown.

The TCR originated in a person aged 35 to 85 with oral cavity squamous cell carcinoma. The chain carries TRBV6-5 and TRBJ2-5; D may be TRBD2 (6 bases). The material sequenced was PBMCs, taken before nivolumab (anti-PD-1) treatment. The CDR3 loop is CASNGGVQETQYF. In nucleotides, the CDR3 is TGTGCCAGCAATGGCGGGGTCCAAGAGACCCAGTACTTC.